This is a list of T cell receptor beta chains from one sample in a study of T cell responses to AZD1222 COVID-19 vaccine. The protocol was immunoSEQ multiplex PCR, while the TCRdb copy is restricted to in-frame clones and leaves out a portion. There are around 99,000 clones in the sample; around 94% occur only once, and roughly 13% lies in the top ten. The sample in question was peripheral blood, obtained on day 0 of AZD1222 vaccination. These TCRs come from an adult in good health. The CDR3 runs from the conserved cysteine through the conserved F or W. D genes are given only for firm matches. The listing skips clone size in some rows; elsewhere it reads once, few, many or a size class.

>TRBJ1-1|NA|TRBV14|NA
TGTGCCAGCAGCCATGGACGGAGCACTGAAGCTTTCTTT
CASSHGRSTEAFF
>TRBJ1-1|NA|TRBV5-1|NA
TGCGCCAGCAGCTACGGGTCAAACACTGAAGCTTTCTTT
CASSYGSNTEAFF
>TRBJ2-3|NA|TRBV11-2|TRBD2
TGTGCCAGCAGCCACGTTTCCGAGACTAGCAAGGATTTT
CASSHVSETSKDF
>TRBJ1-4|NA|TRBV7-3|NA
TGTGCCAGCAGCTTAGGGGTTCAAGAAAAACTGTTTTTT
CASSLGVQEKLFF
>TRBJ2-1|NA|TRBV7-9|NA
TGTGCCAGCAGTTTGGGGGCAGTCTACAATGAGCAGTTCTTC
CASSLGAVYNEQFF
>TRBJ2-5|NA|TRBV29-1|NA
TGCAGCGTTCTGGGGGGCCAAGAGACCCAGTACTTC
CSVLGGQETQYF
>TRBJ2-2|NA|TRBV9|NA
TGTGCCAGCAGCCCGATAGGGGGAACTGAGACCGGGGAGCTGTTTTTT
CASSPIGGTETGELFF
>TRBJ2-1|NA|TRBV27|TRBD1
TGTGCCAGCACCCTTTGGTGGGACAGGGACAATGAGCAGTTCTTC
CASTLWWDRDNEQFF
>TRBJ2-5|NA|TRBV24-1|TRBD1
TGTGCCACCAGTGATAGGGGGCGGGCGGAAGAGACCCAGTACTTC
CATSDRGRAEETQYF
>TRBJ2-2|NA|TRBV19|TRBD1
TGTGCCAGTAGTATATACGGGACAGGGGCGGGCGGGGAGCTGTTTTTT
CASSIYGTGAGGELFF
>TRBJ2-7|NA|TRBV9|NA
TGTGCCAGCAGCGTCGCCCCCGGACAACCGTACGAGCAGTACTTC
CASSVAPGQPYEQYF
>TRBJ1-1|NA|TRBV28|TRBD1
TGTGCCAGCAGTTCCTTCCGGGACAGTCGCCCGGGCACTGAAGCTTTCTTT
CASSSFRDSRPGTEAFF
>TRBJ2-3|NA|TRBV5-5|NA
TGTGCCAGCAGTCGAGACACAGATACGCAGTATTTT
CASSRDTDTQYF
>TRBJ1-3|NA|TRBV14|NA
TGTGCCAGCAGCCCGCGGACAACTGGAAACACCATATATTTT
CASSPRTTGNTIYF
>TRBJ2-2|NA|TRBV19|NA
TGTGCCAGTAGTCCTCAAGTCGTCACCGGGGAGCTGTTTTTT
CASSPQVVTGELFF
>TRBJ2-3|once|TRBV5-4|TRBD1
TGTGCCAGCAGCTCCGGGTTAGACAGGGGCTCAGATACGCAGTATTTT
CASSSGLDRGSDTQYF
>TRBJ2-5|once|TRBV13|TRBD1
TGTGCCAGCAGCCGGGACAGGGGGACGGGAGAGACCCAGTACTTC
CASSRDRGTGETQYF
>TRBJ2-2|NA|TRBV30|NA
TGTGCCTGGAGTGCACAGGGGAGGTTGACCGGGGAGCTGTTTTTT
CAWSAQGRLTGELFF
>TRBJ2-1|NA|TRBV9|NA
TGTGCCAGCAGCGTGGATAGCGCCGTTGATAAGTTCTTC
CASSVDSAVDKFF
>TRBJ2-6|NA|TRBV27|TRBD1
TGTGCCAGCAGTCCCAAGGGGGCAGTGACTGGGGCCAACGTCCTGACTTTC
CASSPKGAVTGANVLTF
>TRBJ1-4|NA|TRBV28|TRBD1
TGTGCCAGCAGTGCTCCCGGGACAGGGCGCGAAAAACTGTTTTTT
CASSAPGTGREKLFF
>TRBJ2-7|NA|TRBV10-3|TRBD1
TGTGCCATCAGTGAAGCAGAACGGAGCCAGGGGGACGAGCAGTACTTC
CAISEAERSQGDEQYF
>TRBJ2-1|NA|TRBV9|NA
TGTGCCAGCAGCGGGAGCTGGGCCTACAATGAGCAGTTCTTC
CASSGSWAYNEQFF
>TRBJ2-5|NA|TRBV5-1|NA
TGCGCCAGCAGCTTGCTCGGGACATCGGAGACCCAGTACTTC
CASSLLGTSETQYF
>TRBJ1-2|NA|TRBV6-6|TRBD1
TGTGCCAGCGTGGGACAGTCATATGGCTACACCTTC
CASVGQSYGYTF
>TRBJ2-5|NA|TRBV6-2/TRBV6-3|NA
TGTGCCAGCAGTCGCAAAGAGCAAGAGACCCAGTACTTC
CASSRKEQETQYF
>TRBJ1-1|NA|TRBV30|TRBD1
TGTGCCTGGAGCGAACAGGGGGTAAGGGCTGAAGCTTTCTTT
CAWSEQGVRAEAFF
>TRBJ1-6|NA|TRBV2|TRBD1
TGTGCCAGCAGCCAAGGACAGGGTAATTCACCCCTCCACTTT
CASSQGQGNSPLHF
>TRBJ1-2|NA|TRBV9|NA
TGTGCCAGCAGCGCGGAGAAGCGGAGATGGGGGGTGGGTCCATCTGGCTACACCTTC
CASSAEKRRWGVGPSGYTF
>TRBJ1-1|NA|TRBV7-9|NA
TGTGCCAGCCGCCCTGGGGAGAACGCTTTCTTT
CASRPGENAFF
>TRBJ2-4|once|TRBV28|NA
TGTGCCAGCAGTTTAAAACCTGCGAGACCTAAAAACATTCAGTACTTC
CASSLKPARPKNIQYF
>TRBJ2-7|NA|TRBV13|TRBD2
TGTGCCAGCAGCTTAGTAGCGGGAGTGAGCTCCTACGAGCAGTACTTC
CASSLVAGVSSYEQYF
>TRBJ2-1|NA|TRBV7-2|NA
TGTGCCAGCAGCGACCTCGGGCTAGCGAGAACGAGGATTTACAATGAGCAGTTCTTC
CASSDLGLARTRIYNEQFF
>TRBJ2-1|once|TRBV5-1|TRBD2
TGCGCCAGCAGCTTGGCACTAGCGGGTTACAATGAGCAGTTCTTC
CASSLALAGYNEQFF
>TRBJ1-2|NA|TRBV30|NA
TGTGCCTGGAGGGCGGGGGGAGAGAGAGGCTACACCTTC
CAWRAGGERGYTF
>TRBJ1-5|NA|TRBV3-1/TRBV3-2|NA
TGTGCCAGCAGCCGCGGACCGGACGGTCAGCCCCAGCATTTT
CASSRGPDGQPQHF
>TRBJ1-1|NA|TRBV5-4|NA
TGTGCCAGCAGCGCAGGGGTGTCGAGGGTGAACACTGAAGCTTTCTTT
CASSAGVSRVNTEAFF
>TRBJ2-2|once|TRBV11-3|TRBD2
TGTGCCAGCAGACTGAGGACTAGTCCGGCCGGGGAGCTGTTTTTT
CASRLRTSPAGELFF
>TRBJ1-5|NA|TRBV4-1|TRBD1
TGCGCCAGCAGCCAAGCCCCCGGGACAGGAAATCAGCCCCAGCATTTT
CASSQAPGTGNQPQHF
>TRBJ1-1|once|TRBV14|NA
TGTGCCAGCAGCCAGGTACGATCAACGAACACTGAAGCTTTCTTT
CASSQVRSTNTEAFF
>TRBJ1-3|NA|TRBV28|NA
TGTGCCAGCAGTTTAGAACGACCGAGAAACACCATATATTTT
CASSLERPRNTIYF
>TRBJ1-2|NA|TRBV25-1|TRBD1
TGTGCCAGCAGCCGGGACAGGGGGCTTGGCTACACCTTC
CASSRDRGLGYTF
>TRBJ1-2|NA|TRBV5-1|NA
TGCGCCAGCAGCACTACACAGGGCCCCAAACTTTATGGCTACACCTTC
CASSTTQGPKLYGYTF
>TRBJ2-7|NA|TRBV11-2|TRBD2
TGTGCCAGCAGCAGCGGGACTAGCGGGACTGGAACCGAGGAGCAGTACTTC
CASSSGTSGTGTEEQYF
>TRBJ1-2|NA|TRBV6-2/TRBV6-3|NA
TGTGCCAGCAGTTACATTGACAGCAGACTGGGGGGCTACACCTTC
CASSYIDSRLGGYTF